Below are 25 T cell receptor beta chains sequenced from a single sample in a study of blood T cell repertoires in COVID-19. Sequenced by immunoSEQ multiplex PCR; TCRdb stores in-frame clones only, minus some. Seen here are 450,000 to 500,000 clones, roughly nine tenths observed once, and the top ten hold 0.7%. The sequencing input was PBMCs or T cells enriched from blood (not recorded which). Receptors were obtained from a woman in her late teens or twenties who had recovered from COVID-19.

The chain is built from TRBV7-9 and TRBJ1-2; TRBD1 is a possible D gene (5 bases). The CDR3 is 12 amino acids. Between the trimmed V and J ends, which lost 6 bases and 5 bases, there was a span of 10 bases. Looked up from germline, CDR1 is SEHNR and CDR2 is FQNEAQ (reference sequence). Here the CDR3 DNA reads TGTGCCAGCAGACTTCAGGGTTATGGCTACACCTTC. It encodes CASRLQGYGYTF.

The chain uses TRBV5-1 and TRBJ1-1; D is possibly TRBD1 (5 bases). Germline CDR1 is SGHRS and CDR2 is YFSETQ. The CDR3 is made up of 13 amino acids. The V end was cut by 4 bases, the J end by 3 bases, with 10 bases between. The DNA for the CDR3 is TGCGCCAGCAGCCCTGGGGGGGACACTGAAGCTTTCTTT. Protein: CASSPGGDTEAFF.

This clone was seen just once. The chain couples TRBV6-1 to TRBJ1-3; no firm D call. Germline assignment: CDR1 MNHNS and CDR2 SASEGT. CDR3 length equals 15 residues. Trimming took off 2 bases at V and 0 bases at J, with 8 bases between the two ends. The CDR3 DNA follows: TGTGCCAGCAGTGAACTGATGAGCTCTGGAAACACCATATATTTT. Its translation is CASSELMSSGNTIYF.

The chain links TRBV28 to TRBJ1-6; D is unresolved. The CDR3 contains 16 residues. V was shortened by 7 bases and J by 0 bases, with 13 bases between the two germline ends. Germline CDR1 reads MDHEN; CDR2 reads SYDVKM. The CDR3 DNA follows: TGTGCCAGCAAAAAGCCGTCGAGCTCCTATAATTCACCCCTCCACTTT. It is translated as CASKKPSSSYNSPLHF.

The chain combines TRBV28 with TRBJ1-2, with 12 bases lining up with TRBD1. Germline CDR1 and CDR2: MDHEN and SYDVKM. The CDR3 consists of 13 residues. After removal of 10 bases from V and 14 bases from J, the junction contained 14 bases not matched to a gene. The DNA for the CDR3 is TGTGCCACCCGCGGGGGGGGACAGGGGGCAAGGACCTTC. Encoded protein: CATRGGGQGARTF.

J is TRBJ1-2 and V is TRBV4-1; D is ambiguous. The V end lost 0 bases, the J end lost 1 base, and 15 bases lay between the germline ends. The CDR3 covers 17 residues. Germline V gives CDR1 MGHRA, CDR2 YSYEKL. The CDR3 sequence: CASSQDPLSGDNYGYTF. CDR3 sequence (DNA): TGCGCCAGCAGCCAAGACCCCTTATCCGGGGATAACTATGGCTACACCTTC.

V gene TRBV11-2 combines with J gene TRBJ1-4; 7 positions agree with TRBD1. V shed 1 base and J 7 bases; nucleotides not matched to a gene: 6. The germline V gene encodes CDR1 SGHAT and CDR2 FQNNGV. The CDR3 consists of 15 residues. The CDR3 coding sequence is TGTGCCAGCAGCTTAGGCGACAGGGACCTTGAAAAACTGTTTTTT. Its translation is CASSLGDRDLEKLFF.

This chain links TRBV14 with TRBJ2-7; D remains unclear. CDR1 is SGHDN, CDR2 FVKESK, per germline. Trimming pared 3 bases from V and 7 bases from J, leaving 16 bases between. The CDR3 extends over 14 amino acids. The CDR3 is CASSQLETSGEQYF. DNA for the CDR3: TGTGCCAGCAGCCAGCTAGAAACGTCTGGGGAGCAGTACTTC.

In its sample, this clone was seen a few times. CDR3 amino acids: CAWSRENQPQHF. The DNA of the CDR3 is TGTGCCTGGAGTAGGGAGAATCAGCCCCAGCATTTT. J is TRBJ1-5 and V is TRBV30; D call uncertain. The V and J ends lost 2 bases and 4 bases respectively, with 6 bases between them. The length of the CDR3 is 12 residues. CDR1 and CDR2 from the germline V gene are GTSNPN and SVGIG (reference sequence).

V usage is TRBV6-1 and J usage is TRBJ2-1; D unresolved. Germline CDR1 is MNHNS and CDR2 is SASEGT. Deletions cut 2 bases from V and 9 bases from J, with 11 bases between. The CDR3 spans 13 residues. For the CDR3, the DNA is TGTGCCAGCAGTGAAACGAGGCTGTCTGAGCAGTTCTTC. It yields the protein CASSETRLSEQFF.

The CDR3 DNA reads TGTGCCAGTAGTGGCCAGGGTGACCGATTCCTAACAGCTTTCTTT. Translation: CASSGQGDRFLTAFF. This chain uses TRBV19 with TRBJ1-1; possibly TRBD1 for D (5 bases). From germline, CDR1 is LNHDA and CDR2 SQIVND (reference sequence). The CDR3 covers 15 residues. V gave up 5 bases and J gave up 10 bases, with 23 bases separating them.

J is TRBJ1-2 and V is TRBV3-1 (or the pseudogene TRBV3-2), with 7 bases identical to TRBD1. The V gene's germline CDR1 is LGHDT and CDR2 YNNKEL (reference sequence). J lost 3 bases, V lost 5 bases, and 9 bases had no gene match. This CDR3 contains 15 residues. CDR3 in amino acids: CASSSRDRVHYGYTF. CDR3 DNA sequence: TGTGCCAGCAGCTCCCGGGACAGAGTGCACTATGGCTACACCTTC.

This clone was detected once. The chain has TRBV29-1 and TRBJ2-1; D is unclear. Germline CDR1 is SQVTM and CDR2 is ANQGSEA. Deletions cut 3 bases from V and 6 bases from J, with 6 bases between. CDR3 length: 11 residues. The DNA of the CDR3 is TGCAGCGTTGATCGACTCAATGAGCAGTTCTTC. As protein: CSVDRLNEQFF.

This chain links TRBV12-3 or TRBV12-4 with TRBJ2-3; 9 bases agree with TRBD2. J lost 9 bases, V lost 3 bases, and 4 bases had no gene match. This CDR3 has 13 amino acids. The CDR3 sequence is CASSFTAGGTQYF. The CDR3 nucleotides are TGTGCCAGCAGTTTCACAGCGGGGGGCACGCAGTATTTT.

The rearrangement uses TRBV11-2 and TRBJ1-6; D is uncertain. CDR3 length: 13 residues. The V and J ends lost 1 base and 10 bases respectively, with 8 bases between them. Germline V gene data show CDR1 as SGHAT and CDR2 as FQNNGV. DNA of the CDR3: TGTGCCAGCAGCTTAGCACTTAGATCACCCCTCCACTTT. Translation: CASSLALRSPLHF. Full variable domain (remainder filled in from reference TRBV11-2 and TRBJ1-6): EAGVAQSPRYKIIEKRQSVAFWCNPISGHATLYWYQQILGQGPKLLIQFQNNGVVDDSQLPKDRFSAERLKGVDSTLKIQPAKLEDSAVYLCASSLALRSPLHFGNGTRLTVT.

The chain recombines TRBV9 with TRBJ2-2; 7 bases match TRBD2. Germline values: CDR1 SGDLS, CDR2 YYNGEE. The CDR3 runs 15 residues. The V and J ends lost 0 bases and 6 bases, in that order; junction bases with no gene match: 5. The CDR3 DNA sequence: TGTGCCAGCAGCGTAGGGGCGGGGGTTGCCGGGGAGCTGTTTTTT. This codes for CASSVGAGVAGELFF.

This clone was found a few times. The chain recombines TRBV7-2 with TRBJ2-1; D unclear. This CDR3 comprises 12 residues. Trimming cost V 5 bases and J 6 bases, with 8 bases left between them. Germline CDR1 and CDR2: SGHTA and FQGNSA. The CDR3 protein is CASSPAANEQFF. The CDR3, as DNA: TGTGCCAGCAGCCCCGCGGCCAATGAGCAGTTCTTC. Full variable domain (rest looked up from reference TRBV7-2 and TRBJ2-1): GAGVSQSPSNKVTEKGKDVELRCDPISGHTALYWYRQSLGQGLEFLIYFQGNSAPDKSGLPSDRFSAERTGGSVSTLTIQRTQQEDSAVYLCASSPAANEQFFGPGTRLTVL.

The V call is TRBV6-5, the J call TRBJ1-4, with 7 bases aligning to TRBD1. The CDR3 is made up of 14 amino acids. Germline CDR1 and CDR2: MNHEY and SVGAGI. V lost 7 bases, J lost 8 bases, and 10 bases stayed unmatched. CDR3: CASKTGTEEEKLFF. The CDR3 DNA follows: TGTGCCAGCAAGACCGGGACAGAGGAAGAAAAACTGTTTTTT.

This clone was recorded a few times. V is TRBV25-1 and J is TRBJ1-4, with TRBD1 matching 8 bases. Germline V gene lookup returns CDR1 MGHDK and CDR2 SYGVNS. This CDR3 is 15 amino acids long. The V gene end was trimmed by 5 bases and the J gene end by 8 bases; junction bases not matched to a gene: 10. CDR3 protein: CASSIRQGLEEKLFF. The DNA of the CDR3 is TGTGCCAGCAGTATCCGACAGGGGCTGGAGGAAAAACTGTTTTTT. The full variable domain, in which reference TRBV25-1 and TRBJ1-4 provide the parts outside the CDR3, is EADIYQTPRYLVIGTGKKITLECSQTMGHDKMYWYQQDPGMELHLIHYSYGVNSTEKGDLSSESTVSRIRTEHFPLTLESARPSHTSQYLCASSIRQGLEEKLFFGSGTQLSVL.

The count of this clone is one. This chain uses TRBV4-2 with TRBJ2-7, with D possibly matching TRBD2 (6 bases). Germline V gene lookup returns CDR1 LGHNA and CDR2 YNFKEQ. This CDR3 is 14 amino acids long. V dropped 4 bases and J dropped 4 bases, with 14 bases sitting between them. CDR3 amino acids: CASSPPQGGYEQYF. The CDR3 region has the DNA TGTGCCAGCAGCCCCCCGCAGGGAGGTTACGAGCAGTACTTC.

The rearrangement joins TRBV28 to TRBJ1-5; possible D gene TRBD1, 6 bases. Germline assignment: CDR1 MDHEN and CDR2 SYDVKM. V lost 5 bases, J lost 5 bases, and 16 bases lay in between. CDR3 size: 15 residues. Here the CDR3 reads CASSLVGDIDQPQHF. The DNA for the CDR3 is TGTGCCAGCAGTCTGGTCGGGGACATCGATCAGCCCCAGCATTTT. The full variable domain, its missing parts supplied by reference TRBV28 and TRBJ1-5, is DVKVTQSSRYLVKRTGEKVFLECVQDMDHENMFWYRQDPGLGLRLIYFSYDVKMKEKGDIPEGYSVSREKKERFSLILESASTNQTSMYLCASSLVGDIDQPQHFGDGTRLSIL.

The chain links TRBV5-8 to TRBJ1-1; 9 bases map to TRBD1. The CDR3 covers 14 residues. V dropped 6 bases and J dropped 10; count of bases not matched to a gene: 13. Germline CDR1 is SGHTS and CDR2 is YDEGEE. For the CDR3, the DNA is TGTGCCAGCAACCTGGACAGGGGATATCGCGGAGCTTTCTTT. This gives the protein CASNLDRGYRGAFF.

This chain joins TRBV3-1 (or the pseudogene TRBV3-2) and TRBJ2-6; unclear D gene. The ends were cut back, 3 bases at V and 4 bases at J, with 4 bases in the middle. CDR3 length: 13 residues. The germline gives CDR1 LGHDT, CDR2 YNNKEL (reference sequence). CDR3 sequence (DNA): TGTGCCAGCAGCCACCGGGGGGCCAACGTCCTGACTTTC. It specifies CASSHRGANVLTF.

V is TRBV6-5 and J is TRBJ1-2; D gene unclear. Germline values: CDR1 MNHEY, CDR2 SVGAGI. Trimming cost V 7 bases and J 10 bases, with 19 bases left between them. This CDR3 is 13 amino acids long. The CDR3 DNA sequence: TGTGCCAGCAACTCTATTCTAAACCGGGTCTACACCTTC. Its translation: CASNSILNRVYTF.

V and J are TRBV11-2 and TRBJ2-7, with TRBD1 identical over 9 bases. The V gene's germline CDR1 is SGHAT and CDR2 FQNNGV. CDR3 length equals 15 residues. V was clipped by 5 bases and J by 2 bases; unmatched bases: 7. CDR3 sequence (DNA): TGTGCCAGCAGCCTTGCGTGGGACAGGGCCTACGAGCAGTACTTC. This codes for CASSLAWDRAYEQYF.